Presented here are 30 T cell receptor beta chains from one specimen sequenced in a study of long-term antiretroviral therapy in people with HIV. They ran version v3.0 of the immunoSEQ assay at survey level. The table came from immunoSEQ multiplex PCR; TCRdb's copy has only in-frame clones and leaves some out. Found here are about 21,000 clones, around 90% of them singletons; the top ten hold 3.5% to 4.5%. The input for sequencing was unsorted PBMCs, taken 2.3 years after starting antiretroviral therapy. Source of these receptors: a man in his sixties with HIV.

The chain recombines TRBV5-1 with TRBJ2-1, with D perhaps given as TRBD1 or TRBD2 (5 bases each). The germline CDR1 and CDR2 sequences are SGHRS and YFSETQ. The CDR3 is 16 residues long. Trimming pared 4 bases from V and 1 base from J, leaving 15 bases between. The CDR3 protein is CASSHPGTVSYNEQFF. The DNA of the CDR3 is TGCGCCAGCAGCCATCCCGGGACCGTATCCTACAATGAGCAGTTCTTC.

CDR3 bases: TGTGCCAGCAGCTTTGCAGGGGGAAACAATGAGCAGTTCTTC. Amino acids: CASSFAGGNNEQFF. The chain has TRBV7-9 and TRBJ2-1; 7 nucleotides match TRBD1. CDR3 length: 14 residues. J gave up 5 bases and V 3 bases, and 4 bases lay outside the gene matches. CDR1 SEHNR and CDR2 FQNEAQ come from the germline V gene (reference sequence).

The rearrangement links TRBV27 to TRBJ2-7, with TRBD2 identical over 7 bases. With 2 bases clipped from V and 2 bases from J, the junction kept 6 bases outside the gene matches. Germline loops: CDR1 MNHEY, CDR2 SMNVEV (reference sequence). The CDR3 is made up of 15 amino acids. The CDR3: CASSLAALAAYEQYF. CDR3 in DNA: TGTGCCAGCAGTTTAGCGGCTCTAGCGGCCTACGAGCAGTACTTC.

J is TRBJ1-5 and V is TRBV19; TRBD1 is a possible D gene (5 bases). V dropped 4 bases and J dropped 1 base, with 5 bases sitting between them. Germline loops: CDR1 LNHDA, CDR2 SQIVND (reference sequence). The CDR3 spans 13 residues. DNA for the CDR3: TGTGCCAGTAGTAGGGGGAGCAATCAGCCCCAGCATTTT. This gives the protein CASSRGSNQPQHF. Variable domain in full (rest from reference TRBV19 and TRBJ1-5): DGGITQSPKYLFRKEGQNVTLSCEQNLNHDAMYWYRQDPGQGLRLIYYSQIVNDFQKGDIAEGYSVSREKKESFPLTVTSAQKNPTAFYLCASSRGSNQPQHFGDGTRLSIL.

The chain combines TRBV29-1 with TRBJ2-7; TRBD1 matches at 10 bases. This CDR3 region has 14 residues. Per the germline V gene, CDR1 is SQVTM and CDR2 is ANQGSEA. Losses at the gene ends were 7 bases for V and 3 bases for J; bases not matched to a gene: 9. The DNA for the CDR3 is TGCAGCGCAACCAGGACAGGGGGAATCTACGAGCAGTACTTC. This translates into CSATRTGGIYEQYF.

The chain combines TRBV7-9 with TRBJ2-3; D is possibly TRBD2 (5 bases). Germline CDR1 reads SEHNR; CDR2 reads FQNEAQ (reference sequence). The CDR3 length is 13 residues. Trimming shortened V by 5 bases and J by 3 bases, and 9 bases separated the two germline ends. The CDR3 coding sequence is TGTGCCAGCAGCCACCGGGGAACAGATACGCAGTATTTT. Its protein product is CASSHRGTDTQYF.

V gene TRBV12-5 combines with J gene TRBJ2-1, with 9 bases that match TRBD1. Trimming removed 2 bases from V and 9 bases from J; junction bases left unmatched: 8. The CDR3 extends over 15 amino acids. Germline V CDR1 and CDR2: LGHNT, FRNRAP. This CDR3 reads CASGLIQQGAGEQFF. DNA for the CDR3: TGTGCTAGTGGTTTGATCCAACAGGGGGCTGGTGAGCAGTTCTTC.

The chain is built from TRBV6-1 and TRBJ1-5, with TRBD1 identical over 7 bases. Trimming took 4 bases from V and 5 from J; bases not matched to a gene: 5. CDR1 MNHNS and CDR2 SASEGT come from the germline V gene. This CDR3 has 14 residues. CDR3 protein: CASSGRDSYQPQHF. The CDR3 DNA follows: TGTGCCAGCAGTGGGCGGGACAGCTATCAGCCCCAGCATTTT.

The genes are TRBV9 and TRBJ2-7, with D possibly TRBD1 on 6 matching bases. CDR3 length: 16 residues. Germline-derived CDR1 and CDR2 are SGDLS and YYNGEE. The V gene lost 0 bases and the J gene lost 2 bases, with 15 bases spanning the gap. The CDR3 DNA sequence: TGTGCCAGCAGCGTAGAAGGGGGTACCCTCCCCTACGAGCAGTACTTC. This encodes CASSVEGGTLPYEQYF.

This sequence joins TRBV11-2 and TRBJ1-3; D gene ambiguous. The CDR3 covers 12 residues. V was cut by 5 bases and J by 2 bases, with 4 bases left in between. CDR1 SGHAT and CDR2 FQNNGV come from the germline V gene. The CDR3 bases are TGTGCCAGCAGCCCAACTGGAAACACCATATATTTT. It codes for CASSPTGNTIYF.

The chain couples TRBV10-3 to TRBJ2-1; 14 bases are shared with TRBD2. Germline V CDR1 and CDR2: ENHRY, SYGVKD. CDR3 size: 19 residues. Unmatched junction bases numbered 9, after V lost 4 bases and J lost 1 base. CDR3 bases: TGTGCCATCAGTGGGGTGGGGACTAGCGGGAGTAGGTCCTACAATGAGCAGTTCTTC. Translated, it gives CAISGVGTSGSRSYNEQFF.

The chain couples TRBV6-6 to TRBJ2-5, with TRBD2 matching over 9 bases. The CDR3 is 16 residues long. V lost 2 bases, J lost 4 bases, and 8 bases stayed unmatched. Germline-derived CDR1 and CDR2 are MNHNY and SVGAGI (reference sequence). CDR3 amino acids: CASSYGGGGARETQYF. Written as DNA, the CDR3 is TGTGCCAGCAGTTACGGGGGCGGGGGGGCAAGAGAGACCCAGTACTTC.

The chain links TRBV2 to TRBJ2-7; possible D gene TRBD1, 6 bases. Trimming cost V 9 bases and J 3 bases, with 15 bases left between them. CDR1 and CDR2 (germline): SNHLY, FYNNEI. This CDR3 comprises 13 residues. This CDR3 is CASYRVLVYEQYF. As DNA, the CDR3 is TGTGCCAGTTACAGGGTTTTGGTCTACGAGCAGTACTTC.

The chain employs TRBV7-3 and TRBJ1-2, with TRBD1 identical over 10 bases. Germline V CDR1 and CDR2: SGHTA, FQGTGA. The CDR3 runs 17 residues. The ends lost 5 bases at V and 2 bases at J; junction bases unmatched: 11. The CDR3 spells CASSPSPPGQGNYGYTF. In nucleotides, the CDR3 is TGTGCCAGCAGCCCCAGCCCACCGGGACAGGGGAACTATGGCTACACCTTC.

The chain recombines TRBV18 with TRBJ2-7, with D perhaps TRBD2 (5 bases). The length of the CDR3 is 17 residues. Germline values: CDR1 KGHSH, CDR2 LQKENI. V was shortened by 2 bases and J by 7 bases, with 24 bases between the two germline ends. The CDR3 DNA reads TGTGCCAGCTCACCAAGTGGGAGCGCGGAGCCTACGTGGGAGCAGTACTTC. As protein: CASSPSGSAEPTWEQYF.

This CDR3 is CASSRRVIGGAVDGYTF. In nucleotides, the CDR3 is TGTGCCAGCAGCCGACGGGTAATCGGGGGCGCAGTGGATGGCTACACCTTC. This chain connects TRBV11-1 to TRBJ1-2, with D possibly matching TRBD1 (6 bases). This CDR3 is 17 amino acids long. The V and J ends lost 5 bases and 6 bases respectively, with 25 bases between them. Germline loops: CDR1 SGHAT, CDR2 FQDESV (reference sequence).

Relative to its sample, this clone is medium-sized. V gene TRBV7-9 combines with J gene TRBJ1-2; maybe TRBD1 (5 bases). V was cut by 5 bases and J by 0 bases, with 13 bases left in between. CDR3 length: 15 residues. Germline V gene sequence: CDR1 SEHNR, CDR2 FQNEAQ (reference sequence). CDR3 DNA sequence: TGTGCCAGCAGCAGCCGGGACTACCCTAACTATGGCTACACCTTC. This translates into CASSSRDYPNYGYTF.

V is TRBV4-2 and J is TRBJ2-5; TRBD2 agrees at 7 bases. V lost 4 bases and J lost 5; bases outside the gene matches: 16. CDR1 is LGHNA and CDR2 is YNFKEQ in the germline V gene. The CDR3 sequence is 17 residues long. DNA for the CDR3: TGTGCCAGCAGCCCCCGACGGGGAGGGAGCTTGGGGGAGACCCAGTACTTC. This encodes CASSPRRGGSLGETQYF.

This chain links TRBV19 with TRBJ1-2, with 9 bases aligning to TRBD1. The CDR3 is 17 residues long. Germline V lookup: CDR1 LNHDA, CDR2 SQIVND (reference sequence). V shed 5 bases and J 3 bases; nucleotides not matched to a gene: 13. CDR3 loop: CASSFPSQQGAHYGYTF. The CDR3 nucleotides read TGTGCCAGTAGTTTTCCTTCCCAACAGGGGGCTCACTATGGCTACACCTTC.

On this clone: This sample also contains other DNA sequences that code for the same CDR3. The J gene is TRBJ1-5, the V gene TRBV30; D unclear. The CDR3 spans 13 residues. Per germline, CDR1 GTSNPN and CDR2 SVGIG (reference sequence). With 0 bases removed from V and 4 bases from J, the gap between germline ends came to 7 bases. The CDR3 DNA reads TGTGCCTGGAGTGTTGGAGGGAATCAGCCCCAGCATTTT. Amino acids: CAWSVGGNQPQHF.

The chain is built from TRBV18 and TRBJ1-6; TRBD1 might be the D (5 bases). CDR3 length: 18 residues. The germline V gene encodes CDR1 KGHSH and CDR2 LQKENI. The ends were cut back, 1 base at V and 7 bases at J, with 20 bases in the middle. The CDR3 DNA is TGTGCCAGCTCACCACTAATTTGGCGGCAGGGCAGGAATTCACCCCTCCACTTT. Protein product: CASSPLIWRQGRNSPLHF.

The J gene is TRBJ1-2, the V gene TRBV2; 9 bases are a match to TRBD1. CDR3 length equals 15 residues. V lost 0 bases, J lost 4 bases, and 3 bases stayed unmatched. The germline CDR1 and CDR2 sequences are SNHLY and FYNNEI. This CDR3 reads CASSEAQGAGYGYTF. CDR3 DNA sequence: TGTGCCAGCAGTGAAGCACAGGGGGCTGGCTATGGCTACACCTTC.

The chain couples TRBV27 to TRBJ2-7, with TRBD1 identical over 9 bases. The CDR3 has 17 residues. Looked up from germline, CDR1 is MNHEY and CDR2 is SMNVEV (reference sequence). Unmatched junction bases numbered 14, after V lost 5 bases and J lost 3 bases. The chain's CDR3 is CASSPAPGQGSYYEQYF. The CDR3 DNA sequence: TGTGCCAGCAGTCCAGCTCCTGGACAGGGGTCCTACTACGAGCAGTACTTC.

V is TRBV6-1 and J is TRBJ2-7, with a weak D call TRBD2 (6 bases). CDR1 and CDR2 (germline): MNHNS, SASEGT. The V and J ends lost 6 bases and 7 bases respectively, with 22 bases between them. The CDR3 is 15 amino acids. The CDR3 here is CASRLLPGEPLEQYF. The CDR3 DNA reads TGTGCCAGCAGGCTCCTCCCGGGAGAACCTTTAGAGCAGTACTTC.

This chain connects TRBV10-3 to TRBJ2-7; TRBD1 agrees at 11 bases. CDR3 length equals 18 residues. Trimming took 0 bases from V and 0 from J; bases not matched to a gene: 7. Germline CDR1 reads ENHRY; CDR2 reads SYGVKD. CDR3 region: CAISESLGGTGGSYEQYF. In nucleotides, the CDR3 is TGTGCCATCAGTGAGTCTTTAGGGGGGACAGGGGGCTCCTACGAGCAGTACTTC.

This chain connects TRBV13 to TRBJ1-2; TRBD1 matches at 8 bases. Per the germline V gene, CDR1 is PRHDT and CDR2 is FYEKMQ (reference sequence). V was clipped by 1 base and J by 3 bases; unmatched bases: 10. CDR3 size: 17 residues. DNA of the CDR3: TGTGCCAGCAGCTTAGATGAGGCAGGGGGCCGTTACTATGGCTACACCTTC. Its translation: CASSLDEAGGRYYGYTF. The variable domain in full, with the rest retrieved from reference TRBV13 and TRBJ1-2, is AAGVIQSPRHLIKEKRETATLKCYPIPRHDTVYWYQQGPGQDPQFLISFYEKMQSDKGSIPDRFSAQQFSDYHSELNMSSLELGDSALYFCASSLDEAGGRYYGYTFGSGTRLTVV.

The chain recombines TRBV6-6 with TRBJ2-1; a weak D match, TRBD2 (6 bases). The germline V gene encodes CDR1 MNHNY and CDR2 SVGAGI (reference sequence). This CDR3 contains 14 residues. CDR3 DNA: TGTGCTACTTCGGCGGGGAGCGGCTCGGGTGAGCAGTTCTTC. Encoded protein: CATSAGSGSGEQFF.

This chain joins TRBV27 and TRBJ2-5, with 9 bases that match TRBD1. J lost 5 bases, V lost 3 bases, and 16 bases had no gene match. CDR1 is MNHEY, CDR2 SMNVEV, per germline (reference sequence). The CDR3 consists of 18 residues. The CDR3 nucleotides read TGTGCCAGCAGTTTGTCACCCGGGACAGGGTTTTGGGGCGAGACCCAGTACTTC. This translates into CASSLSPGTGFWGETQYF.

The chain links TRBV29-1 to TRBJ1-4; 9 positions agree with TRBD1. Germline values: CDR1 SQVTM, CDR2 ANQGSEA. The CDR3 length is 13 residues. The J segment lost 8 bases and the V segment lost 7 bases, leaving 8 bases of the junction unmatched. CDR3 DNA: TGCAGCGCCGGGGACAGGGTTCTGGAAAAACTGTTTTTT. It specifies CSAGDRVLEKLFF.

This clone was seen once. The V gene is TRBV7-2, the J gene TRBJ2-1; 11 bases align to TRBD2. Germline V lookup: CDR1 SGHTA, CDR2 FQGNSA. The CDR3 has 17 residues. V shed 3 bases, J shed 4 bases, and the junction held 8 bases outside the gene matches. The CDR3 loop is CASSFSSGGPLYNEQFF. The CDR3 DNA follows: TGTGCCAGCAGCTTTTCTAGCGGGGGGCCATTATACAATGAGCAGTTCTTC.